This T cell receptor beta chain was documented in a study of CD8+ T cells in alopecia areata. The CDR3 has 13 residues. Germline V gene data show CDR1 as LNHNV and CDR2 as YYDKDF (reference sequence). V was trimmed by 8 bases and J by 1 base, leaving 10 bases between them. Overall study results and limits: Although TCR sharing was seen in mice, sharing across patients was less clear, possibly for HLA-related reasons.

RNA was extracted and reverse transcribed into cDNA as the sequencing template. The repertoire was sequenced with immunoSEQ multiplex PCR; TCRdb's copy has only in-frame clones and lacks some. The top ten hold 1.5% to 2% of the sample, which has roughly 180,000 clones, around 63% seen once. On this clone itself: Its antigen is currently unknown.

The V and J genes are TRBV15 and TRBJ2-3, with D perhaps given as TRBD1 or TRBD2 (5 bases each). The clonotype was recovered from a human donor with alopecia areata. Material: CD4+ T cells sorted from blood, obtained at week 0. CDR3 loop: CATGGRGTDTQYF. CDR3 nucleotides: TGTGCCACCGGAGGCAGGGGCACAGATACGCAGTATTTT. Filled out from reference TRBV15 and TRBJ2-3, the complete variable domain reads DAMVIQNPRYQVTQFGKPVTLSCSQTLNHNVMYWYQQKSSQAPKLLFHYYDKDFNNEADTPDNFQSRRPNTSFCFLDIRSPGLGDTAMYLCATGGRGTDTQYFGPGTRLTVL.